The present entry profiles one T cell receptor beta chain with its context. Assay used: immunoSEQ multiplex PCR; TCRdb lists only in-frame clones, some missing. The sample consists of approximately 190,000 clones, about four fifths of them appearing once. This entry belongs to a study of cytotoxic CD8 clonotypes in ibrutinib-treated CLL. Trimming stripped 2 bases from V and 9 bases from J, with 14 bases between. The length of the CDR3 is 14 residues. Germline CDR1 is GTSNPN and CDR2 is SVGIG (reference sequence). V gene TRBV30 combines with J gene TRBJ1-6, with a weak D call TRBD1 (5 bases). The sequencing used PBMCs, collected after 12 months of ibrutinib treatment. The sequence was collected from a human donor with chronic lymphocytic leukemia. CDR3 region: CAWSSGLPGSPLHF. The CDR3, as DNA: TGTGCCTGGAGTTCGGGACTGCCGGGTTCACCCCTCCACTTT.